The T cell receptor beta chain described here comes from a study of T-cell memory formation after mild COVID-19. The study, taken as a whole, reports: Those CD4+ clones that contracted were mainly in CM and EM (CD8+ ones in EMRA). Whether day 37 second-wave clones are SARS-CoV-2-specific was not confirmed. Clones that shrank (day 15 to 85) were balanced CD4/CD8, whereas later expanders leaned CD4+.

TCRdb redid the calling of the 5' RACE reads with MiXCR, one entry per CDR3 protein. The table includes more than 300,000 distinct CDR3 sequences, roughly 13% detected once. Points on this clonotype: What it binds is unknown.

The V and J ends lost 4 bases and 3 bases, in that order; junction bases with no gene match: 5. This CDR3 is 16 amino acids long. Germline CDR1 MNHEY, CDR2 SVGAGI. The rearrangement joins TRBV6-5 to TRBJ2-2; 10 nucleotides align to TRBD1. The source is a man younger than 35 who had mild COVID-19 (a few samples of this study predate the infection). Cell type and time point are not known. Sequences were obtained from PBMCs or a T cell subset sorted from them (not recorded which). CDR3 in amino acids: CASSSRQGADTGELFF. CDR3 bases: TGTGCCAGCAGTTCTCGACAGGGGGCTGACACCGGGGAGCTGTTTTTT.